The entry below describes one T cell receptor beta chain. Methods used by the authors: Quantification of nucleated cells was approximated via reference gene primer amplification. TCRdb keeps only in-frame clones here, not all; method: immunoSEQ multiplex PCR. Clonal size and the V and J genes are those of that table, whereas D and trimming came from the DNA. The data hold under 200,000 clones, with more than 75% observed a single time. This specimen comes from a study of blood T cell repertoires in COVID-19. Whole-study context: COVID-19 samples from acute and convalescent phases originated in the United States, Italy and Spain. In each case, the material was cDNA or gDNA derived from T cells, B-cell-depleted T cells, or PBMCs.

The germline gives CDR1 KGHSH, CDR2 LQKENI. The CDR3 runs to 16 residues. V lost 4 bases and J lost 5; bases outside the gene matches: 10. The specimen was peripheral blood. The V call is TRBV18, the J call TRBJ1-4, with 7 bases that match TRBD1. This TCR was sampled from a man between 50 and 59 years old who had recovered from COVID-19. The CDR3 loop reads CASSLPPGQLNEKLFF. CDR3 sequence (DNA): TGTGCCAGCTCACTTCCGCCGGGACAGCTGAATGAAAAACTGTTTTTT.